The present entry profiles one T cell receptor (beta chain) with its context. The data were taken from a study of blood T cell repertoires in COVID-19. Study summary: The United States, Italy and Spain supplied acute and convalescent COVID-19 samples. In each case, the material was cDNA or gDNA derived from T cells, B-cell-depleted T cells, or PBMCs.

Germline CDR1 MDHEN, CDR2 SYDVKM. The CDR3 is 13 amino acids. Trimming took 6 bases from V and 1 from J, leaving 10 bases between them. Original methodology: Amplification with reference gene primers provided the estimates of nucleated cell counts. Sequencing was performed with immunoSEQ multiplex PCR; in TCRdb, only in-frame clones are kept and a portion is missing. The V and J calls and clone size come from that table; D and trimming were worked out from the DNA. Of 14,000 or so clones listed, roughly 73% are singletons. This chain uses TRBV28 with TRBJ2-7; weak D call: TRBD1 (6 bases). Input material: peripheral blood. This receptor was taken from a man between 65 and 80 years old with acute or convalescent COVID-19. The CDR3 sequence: CASRWDNSYEQYF. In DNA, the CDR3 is TGTGCCAGCAGGTGGGACAATTCCTACGAGCAGTACTTC.